This T cell receptor beta chain is drawn from a study of CD8 T cells in Susac syndrome. Study-wide background: Intravenous immunoglobulin alone or corticosteroids were being given to patients with Susac syndrome at blood draw, unless they were therapy-naive.

The RNA input was roughly 0.45 to 1 ug, and it was reverse transcribed with random hexamers. The amplification used immunoSEQ multiplex PCR on TCR beta CDR3; it spanned 54 Vbeta and 13 Jbeta. TCRdb used MiXCR to reprocess the immunoSEQ multiplex PCR reads, holding one entry per CDR3 protein. The data contain more than 150,000 distinct CDR3 sequences, nearly 97% of them singletons. Sequencing of TCR beta was performed on blood CD8+ and CD4+ T cells. The CDR3 spans 18 residues. CDR1 and CDR2 (germline): DFQATT, SNEGSKA (reference sequence). V lost 1 base and J 0 bases, leaving 16 bases between the germline ends.

This chain links TRBV20-1 with TRBJ2-6; D perhaps matches TRBD1 (6 bases). Sequencing was carried out using CD4+ T cells from PBMCs. This receptor was obtained from a human donor with Susac syndrome. CDR3 sequence (DNA): TGCAGTGCTAGAGCAACAGGGTTTAGGCCCTCTGGGGCCAACGTCCTGACTTTC. Protein sequence: CSARATGFRPSGANVLTF.